The 18 T cell receptor beta chains presented below share a single source sample, sequenced in a study of human T cells and chemical hapten exposure. Before extraction, the whole blood was not fractionated, and total RNA was taken from it. Library preparation tagged each individual cDNA molecule with a unique molecular identifier. TCRdb called the reads again in MiXCR, with one record for every CDR3 protein. The table shows more than 100,000 distinct CDR3 sequences, with 8.5% occurring only once. The source material was whole blood. The source is a human donor in good health. Some clones in this sample may be carry-over from other donors' samples.

This clonotype was observed a handful of times. CDR3 bases: TGCGCCAGCAGCCTCGACAGGGGGCTCCAAAACATTCAGTACTTC. It encodes CASSLDRGLQNIQYF. The genes are TRBV4-1 and TRBJ2-4; 10 bases are a match to TRBD1. The germline gives CDR1 MGHRA, CDR2 YSYEKL. V lost 4 bases and J lost 5; bases outside the gene matches: 5. The CDR3 length is 15 residues.

This clonotype has ten or more counts. V usage is TRBV4-1 and J usage is TRBJ1-2, with D perhaps TRBD1 (5 bases). In germline, CDR1 is MGHRA, CDR2 YSYEKL. The CDR3 is 15 residues long. V was trimmed by 2 bases and J by 4 bases, leaving 14 bases between them. The CDR3 sequence: CASSQTQAGVYGYTF. DNA for the CDR3: TGCGCCAGCAGCCAAACCCAGGCGGGGGTCTATGGCTACACCTTC.

The chain recombines TRBV7-9 with TRBJ2-1, with 8 bases fitting TRBD1. Germline values: CDR1 SEHNR, CDR2 FQNEAQ (reference sequence). The ends lost 2 bases at V and 5 bases at J; junction bases unmatched: 5. The CDR3 is 15 residues long. CDR3 loop: CASSLSQGVDNEQFF. CDR3 bases: TGTGCCAGCAGCTTATCACAGGGGGTAGACAATGAGCAGTTCTTC.

As to this clonotype: With a much larger clone just one base away, this may be a read error. The genes are TRBV12-5 and TRBJ2-7; the match to TRBD2 covers 11 bases. In germline, CDR1 is LGHNT, CDR2 FRNRAP. The length of the CDR3 is 17 residues. The CDR3 sequence: CASGLLAGGIIAYEQSF. The CDR3 nucleotides read TGTGCTAGTGGTTTGCTAGCGGGGGGCATCATAGCCTACGAGCAGTCCTTC.

This clonotype was picked up many times. The genes are TRBV6-2 or TRBV6-3 and TRBJ1-2; perhaps TRBD1 as D (5 bases). CDR3 length: 15 residues. Germline V gene lookup returns CDR1 MNHEY and CDR2 SVGEGT. The germline V and J ends were trimmed by 2 bases and 3 bases, with 13 bases remaining between them. CDR3 protein: CASSYRQGFYYGYTF. The CDR3 nucleotides read TGTGCCAGCAGTTACCGGCAGGGATTTTACTATGGCTACACCTTC.

V is TRBV11-3 and J is TRBJ2-1, with 9 bases that match TRBD2. Germline loops: CDR1 SGHNT, CDR2 YENEEA. Trimming cost V 5 bases and J 8 bases; bases outside gene matches: 10. The CDR3 sequence is 15 residues long. The CDR3 bases are TGTGCCAGCAGCACAGGGACGAGCGGGAGGTATGAGCAGTTCTTC. Its translation: CASSTGTSGRYEQFF. Using reference TRBV11-3 and TRBJ2-1 for the parts outside the CDR3, the full variable domain is EAGVVQSPRYKIIEKKQPVAFWCNPISGHNTLYWYLQNLGQGPELLIRYENEEAVDDSQLPKDRFSAERLKGVDSTLKIQPAELGDSAVYLCASSTGTSGRYEQFFGPGTRLTVL.

This clonotype occurred many times. This chain joins TRBV7-6 and TRBJ1-3; D unresolved. V lost 5 bases and J lost 2, with 7 bases in between. The germline V gene has CDR1 SGHVS and CDR2 FNYEAQ. The CDR3 is made up of 13 amino acids. CDR3 in DNA: TGTGCCAGCAGCGCCGGGACTGGAAACACCATATATTTT. This codes for CASSAGTGNTIYF. Filled out from reference TRBV7-6 and TRBJ1-3, the complete variable domain reads GAGVSQSPRYKVTKRGQDVALRCDPISGHVSLYWYRQALGQGPEFLTYFNYEAQQDKSGLPNDRFSAERPEGSISTLTIQRTEQRDSAMYRCASSAGTGNTIYFGEGSWLTVV.

This clonotype was seen at least ten times. The chain recombines TRBV4-2 with TRBJ2-1; D unresolved. Looked up from germline, CDR1 is LGHNA and CDR2 is YNFKEQ. V was pared by 1 base and J by 5 bases, with 9 bases between. The CDR3 is 14 amino acids. CDR3 amino acids: CASSQVSGNNEQFF. The DNA for the CDR3 is TGTGCCAGCAGCCAAGTGAGTGGGAACAATGAGCAGTTCTTC.

V and J are TRBV9 and TRBJ2-2, with D possibly being TRBD2 (5 bases). CDR3 size: 17 residues. The germline V gene encodes CDR1 SGDLS and CDR2 YYNGEE. V gave up 3 bases and J gave up 4 bases, with 19 bases separating them. The CDR3 here is CASSALGIWLVTGELFF. CDR3 in DNA: TGTGCCAGCAGCGCCCTCGGGATTTGGTTAGTCACCGGGGAGCTGTTTTTT.

The chain has TRBV29-1 and TRBJ2-7; weak D call: TRBD1 (6 bases). V was clipped by 3 bases and J by 3 bases, with 15 bases between them. The germline V gene encodes CDR1 SQVTM and CDR2 ANQGSEA. The CDR3 loop spans 14 amino acids. The CDR3 DNA reads TGCAGCGTTGAGACTTTAGGGGGAAGCTACGAGCAGTACTTC. Residues: CSVETLGGSYEQYF.

Ten or more counts support this clonotype. The chain employs TRBV3-1 and TRBJ2-3; tentative D call: TRBD1 (5 bases). The CDR3 contains 12 residues. Trimming took off 8 bases at V and 4 bases at J, with 10 bases between the two ends. The germline gives CDR1 LGHDT, CDR2 YNNKEL (reference sequence). CDR3 loop: CASQEGADTQYF. For the CDR3, the DNA is TGTGCCAGCCAGGAAGGGGCAGATACGCAGTATTTT.

This clonotype was counted at least ten times. CDR3 sequence: CSALLFRDLDQPQHF. In DNA form, the CDR3 reads TGCAGTGCTCTCCTCTTTCGGGACCTTGATCAGCCCCAGCATTTT. The J gene is TRBJ1-5, the V gene TRBV20-1, with a tentative D call TRBD1 (5 bases). CDR1 is DFQATT, CDR2 SNEGSKA, per germline (reference sequence). Trimming took 5 bases from V and 5 from J, leaving 19 bases between them. The CDR3 is made up of 15 amino acids.

The rearrangement uses TRBV19 and TRBJ2-2; D gene unclear. V was cut by 5 bases and J by 1 base, with 14 bases left in between. Germline V gene lookup returns CDR1 LNHDA and CDR2 SQIVND (reference sequence). The CDR3 has 16 residues. The CDR3 loop reads CASSAGWSENTGELFF. CDR3 sequence (DNA): TGTGCCAGTAGTGCCGGTTGGAGCGAGAACACCGGGGAGCTGTTTTTT.

The chain carries TRBV29-1 and TRBJ1-2; D call uncertain. This CDR3 has 13 residues. CDR1 is SQVTM, CDR2 ANQGSEA, per germline. V was trimmed by 4 bases and J by 3 bases, leaving 12 bases between them. CDR3 coding DNA: TGCAGCGTTGGCGTGGACGAGGACTATGGCTACACCTTC. Residues: CSVGVDEDYGYTF. Together with reference TRBV29-1 and TRBJ1-2, the CDR3 gives the full variable domain: SAVISQKPSRDICQRGTSLTIQCQVDSQVTMMFWYRQQPGQSLTLIATANQGSEATYESGFVIDKFPISRPNLTFSTLTVSNMSPEDSSIYLCSVGVDEDYGYTFGSGTRLTVV.

In this sample, this clonotype turned up many times. The V call is TRBV6-6, the J call TRBJ1-2; D remains ambiguous. Germline V gene lookup returns CDR1 MNHNY and CDR2 SVGAGI (reference sequence). The V end was cut by 2 bases, the J end by 9 bases, with 10 bases between. The CDR3 totals 12 residues. CDR3 amino acids: CASSYEAKSYTF. The DNA of the CDR3 is TGTGCCAGCAGTTACGAGGCAAAAAGCTACACCTTC.

There are a few counts of this clonotype. In DNA, the CDR3 is TGTGCCAGCAGCTTAGTACTTGCAGGCTCCTACGAGCAGTACTTC. Residues: CASSLVLAGSYEQYF. The rearrangement links TRBV7-6 to TRBJ2-7; D unresolved. The CDR3 totals 15 residues. Germline V lookup: CDR1 SGHVS, CDR2 FNYEAQ. V was cut by 1 base and J by 0 bases, with 10 bases left in between.

This clonotype was detected ten times or more. The chain has TRBV5-5 and TRBJ2-1; D is unclear. V was clipped by 4 bases and J by 7 bases, with 9 bases between them. There are 12 residues in the CDR3. Looked up from germline, CDR1 is SGHKS and CDR2 is YYEKEE (reference sequence). CDR3 sequence reads: CASSGTANEQFF. The CDR3 DNA is TGTGCCAGCAGCGGTACAGCGAATGAGCAGTTCTTC.

The genes are TRBV5-1 and TRBJ2-1, with D possibly matching TRBD1 (5 bases). Per the germline V gene, CDR1 is SGHRS and CDR2 is YFSETQ. Trimming stripped 2 bases from V and 5 bases from J, with 14 bases between. The CDR3 totals 15 residues. The CDR3 DNA is TGCGCCAGCAGCTTAGTAGGGGCCCTCGACAATGAGCAGTTCTTC. It translates to CASSLVGALDNEQFF.